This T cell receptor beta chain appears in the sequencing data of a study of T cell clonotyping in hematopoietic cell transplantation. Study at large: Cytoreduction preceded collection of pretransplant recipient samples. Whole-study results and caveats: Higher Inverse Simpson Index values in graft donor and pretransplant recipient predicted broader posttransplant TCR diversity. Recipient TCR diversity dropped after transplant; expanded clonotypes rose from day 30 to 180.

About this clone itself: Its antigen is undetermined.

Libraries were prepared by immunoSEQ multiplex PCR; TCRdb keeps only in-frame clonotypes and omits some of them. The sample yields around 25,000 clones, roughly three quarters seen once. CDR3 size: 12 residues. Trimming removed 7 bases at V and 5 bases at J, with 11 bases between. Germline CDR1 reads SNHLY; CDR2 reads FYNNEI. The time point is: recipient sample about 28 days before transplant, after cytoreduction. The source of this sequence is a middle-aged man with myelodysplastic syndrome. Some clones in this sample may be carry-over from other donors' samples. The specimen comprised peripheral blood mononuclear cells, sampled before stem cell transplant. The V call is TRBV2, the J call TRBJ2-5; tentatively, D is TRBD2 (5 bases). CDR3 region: CASNRGKETQYF. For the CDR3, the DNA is TGTGCCAGCAACCGAGGGAAGGAGACCCAGTACTTC. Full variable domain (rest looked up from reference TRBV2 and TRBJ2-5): EPEVTQTPSHQVTQMGQEVILRCVPISNHLYFYWYRQILGQKVEFLVSFYNNEISEKSEIFDDQFSVERPDGSNFTLKIRSTKLEDSAMYFCASNRGKETQYFGPGTRLLVL.